The 11 T cell receptor beta chains given below trace back to one sample, sequenced in a study of tissue T cells after allogeneic stem cell transplantation. TCRdb's copy holds only in-frame clones and misses some; the assay was immunoSEQ multiplex PCR. The sample carries roughly 6,700 clones, approximately 70% recorded once. Sequenced here: tissue from the stomach, sampled at autopsy. These receptors all come from a woman aged 18-49 years with breast cancer.

V and J are TRBV7-8 and TRBJ1-5; no firm D call. The CDR3 extends over 13 amino acids. Deletions cut 2 bases from V and 5 bases from J, with 7 bases between. CDR1 and CDR2 (germline): SGHVS, FQNEAQ. CDR3 sequence reads: CASSLYRDQPQHF. The CDR3, as DNA: TGTGCCAGCAGCTTATATAGGGATCAGCCCCAGCATTTT. Supplemented by reference TRBV7-8 and TRBJ1-5, the full variable domain reads GAGVSQSPRYKVAKRGQDVALRCDPISGHVSLFWYQQALGQGPEFLTYFQNEAQLDKSGLPSDRFFAERPEGSVSTLKIQRTQQEDSAVYLCASSLYRDQPQHFGDGTRLSIL.

This clone rates as large (0.1 to 1%). The CDR3 bases are TGTGCCACCAGCAGAGATCAGTACATGACAGATACGCAGTATTTT. Translated, it gives CATSRDQYMTDTQYF. The V gene is TRBV15, the J gene TRBJ2-3; D ambiguous. V lost 0 bases to trimming and J lost 3 bases, with 10 bases between them. This CDR3 spans 15 amino acids. Germline V CDR1 and CDR2: LNHNV, YYDKDF (reference sequence).

This chain links TRBV27 with TRBJ2-1; 13 bases are a match to TRBD2. J gave up 7 bases and V 6 bases, and 15 bases lay outside the gene matches. Germline assignment: CDR1 MNHEY and CDR2 SMNVEV (reference sequence). The CDR3 length is 18 residues. Here the CDR3 reads CASRFTSGRASTINEQFF. The CDR3 DNA reads TGTGCCAGCAGATTCACTAGCGGGAGGGCCTCAACGATTAATGAGCAGTTCTTC.

The rearrangement joins TRBV7-3 to TRBJ2-1; 10 bases are a match to TRBD2. J gave up 1 base and V 5 bases, and 2 bases lay outside the gene matches. This CDR3 has 15 amino acids. Germline V lookup: CDR1 SGHTA, CDR2 FQGTGA. In DNA form, the CDR3 reads TGTGCCAGCAGCCCACTAGCGGGATCCTACAATGAGCAGTTCTTC. Its protein is CASSPLAGSYNEQFF.

The gene calls are TRBV11-2 and TRBJ2-3; D call uncertain. Germline V gene data show CDR1 as SGHAT and CDR2 as FQNNGV. The CDR3 extends over 14 amino acids. V was shortened by 2 bases and J by 1 base, with 7 bases between the two germline ends. The CDR3 region is CASSLSSRTDTQYF. In DNA, the CDR3 is TGTGCCAGCAGCTTAAGTTCCCGCACAGATACGCAGTATTTT.

This chain joins TRBV3-1 (or the pseudogene TRBV3-2) and TRBJ1-5, with 8 bases aligning to TRBD1. The length of the CDR3 is 15 residues. Losses at the gene ends were 0 bases for V and 7 bases for J; bases not matched to a gene: 5. Per germline, CDR1 LGHDT and CDR2 YNNKEL (reference sequence). The CDR3 is CASSQETGDGQPQHF. CDR3 nucleotides: TGTGCCAGCAGCCAAGAGACAGGGGACGGGCAGCCCCAGCATTTT.

The CDR3 protein is CASSLAWSTVYEQYF. The CDR3 coding sequence is TGTGCCAGCAGCTTAGCGTGGTCTACCGTCTACGAGCAGTACTTC. The chain combines TRBV11-2 with TRBJ2-7; D is unresolved. CDR3 length: 15 residues. With 1 base removed from V and 3 bases from J, the gap between germline ends came to 13 bases. From germline, CDR1 is SGHAT and CDR2 FQNNGV.

This rearrangement joins TRBV5-4 to TRBJ2-2; 7 bases fit TRBD1. The V gene's germline CDR1 is SGHNT and CDR2 YYREEE (reference sequence). The CDR3 is 14 residues long. With 3 bases clipped from V and 4 bases from J, the junction kept 3 bases outside the gene matches. The CDR3 reads CASSSGQSTGELFF. The CDR3, as DNA: TGTGCCAGCAGCTCGGGACAGTCCACCGGGGAGCTGTTTTTT.

Only a few counts were recorded for this clone. The chain has TRBV11-2 and TRBJ1-1, with D possibly being TRBD1 (6 bases). Trimming took off 5 bases at V and 1 base at J, with 8 bases between the two ends. Germline CDR1 is SGHAT and CDR2 is FQNNGV. CDR3 size: 13 residues. The CDR3 sequence: CASSRDKNTEAFF. The CDR3 region has the DNA TGTGCCAGCAGCCGGGACAAGAACACTGAAGCTTTCTTT.

This rearrangement joins TRBV6-5 to TRBJ1-2; D is possibly TRBD1 (6 bases). The germline V gene has CDR1 MNHEY and CDR2 SVGAGI. CDR3 size: 13 residues. Trimming left V 2 bases short and J 2 bases short, with 6 bases between. The CDR3, as DNA: TGTGCCAGCAGTTACGACAGGAACTATGGCTACACCTTC. It yields the protein CASSYDRNYGYTF.

In this sample, this clone turned up a few times. The chain is built from TRBV4-3 and TRBJ1-3, with unresolved D. V lost 4 bases and J lost 1, with 11 bases in between. Per germline, CDR1 LGHNA and CDR2 YSLEER. The CDR3 totals 15 residues. The CDR3 loop reads CASSPTLGSGNTIYF. The CDR3 bases are TGCGCCAGCAGCCCCACCCTAGGGTCTGGAAACACCATATATTTT.